Below, 18 T cell receptor beta chains from the same sample are listed, as sequenced in a study of blood T cell repertoires in COVID-19. Assay: immunoSEQ multiplex PCR; the TCRdb copy retains only in-frame clones and omits some. The sample comprises nearly 350,000 clones, almost 90% of which are singletons, and about 7.3% rests with the top ten. Material for sequencing was peripheral blood. The receptors stem from a woman between 65 and 79 years old with COVID-19, enrolled during active disease.

The chain recombines TRBV7-6 with TRBJ1-1, with D unclear. The CDR3 covers 15 residues. CDR1 and CDR2 from the germline V gene are SGHVS and FNYEAQ. V lost 0 bases to trimming and J lost 4 bases, with 12 bases between them. The CDR3 region is CASSLATGSRTEAFF. The CDR3 DNA sequence: TGTGCCAGCAGCTTAGCTACGGGGTCGCGCACTGAAGCTTTCTTT.

The rearrangement links TRBV4-3 to TRBJ2-2; 12 bases line up with TRBD2. Trimming at V came to 0 bases and at J to 6 bases, leaving 8 bases not matched to a gene. The V gene's germline CDR1 is LGHNA and CDR2 YSLEER. CDR3 length: 18 residues. In nucleotides, the CDR3 is TGCGCCAGCAGCCAAGATGCCCTAGCGGGGGGGCGTGCCGGGGAGCTGTTTTTT. Translation: CASSQDALAGGRAGELFF.

V and J are TRBV18 and TRBJ1-1, with 8 bases that match TRBD1. V shed 4 bases, J shed 0 bases, and the junction held 4 bases outside the gene matches. The CDR3 totals 15 residues. Germline loops: CDR1 KGHSH, CDR2 LQKENI. This CDR3 reads CASSQQGDMNTEAFF. The DNA for the CDR3 is TGTGCCAGCTCACAACAGGGGGATATGAACACTGAAGCTTTCTTT.

The gene calls are TRBV27 and TRBJ2-7; TRBD2 agrees at 8 bases. The germline V gene encodes CDR1 MNHEY and CDR2 SMNVEV (reference sequence). Losses at the gene ends were 0 bases for V and 0 bases for J; bases not matched to a gene: 1. The CDR3 extends over 15 amino acids. The CDR3 nucleotides read TGTGCCAGCAGTTTATCCGGACTAGCCTCCTACGAGCAGTACTTC. Translated, it gives CASSLSGLASYEQYF.

This chain uses TRBV5-1 with TRBJ1-3; D uncertain. The V and J ends lost 4 bases and 0 bases respectively, with 8 bases between them. CDR1 SGHRS and CDR2 YFSETQ come from the germline V gene. This CDR3 is 14 amino acids long. In DNA, the CDR3 is TGCGCCAGCAGCGAGGCCAGCTCTGGAAACACCATATATTTT. The encoded protein is CASSEASSGNTIYF.

The J gene is TRBJ1-6, the V gene TRBV6-6; no clear D gene. Germline CDR1 MNHNY, CDR2 SVGAGI (reference sequence). V was pared by 8 bases and J by 7 bases, with 15 bases between. There are 14 residues in the CDR3. CDR3 in DNA: TGTGCCAGCGGGGAGGCTGGGAGAAATTCACCCCTCCACTTT. Amino acid sequence: CASGEAGRNSPLHF.

This clone showed up just once. This chain uses TRBV2 with TRBJ1-4; 7 bases agree with TRBD1. The V gene end was trimmed by 7 bases and the J gene end by 3 bases; junction bases not matched to a gene: 2. The CDR3 runs 13 residues. Germline V lookup: CDR1 SNHLY, CDR2 FYNNEI. Written as DNA, the CDR3 is TGTGCCAGCATAGACAGGGCTAATGAAAAACTGTTTTTT. It is translated as CASIDRANEKLFF.

The V and J genes are TRBV10-3 and TRBJ1-1; D gene unclear. This CDR3 comprises 12 residues. Germline V gene data show CDR1 as ENHRY and CDR2 as SYGVKD. Deletions cut 8 bases from V and 1 base from J, with 8 bases between. CDR3 sequence (DNA): TGTGCCATCGGCGGGCAGAACACTGAAGCTTTCTTT. It specifies CAIGGQNTEAFF.

The CDR3 sequence: CATSDFRKPRQFF. In nucleotides, the CDR3 is TGTGCCACCAGTGATTTCAGGAAGCCCAGGCAGTTCTTC. This chain joins TRBV24-1 and TRBJ2-1; D is unclear. The CDR3 runs 13 residues. Trimming shortened V by 1 base and J by 12 bases, and 12 bases separated the two germline ends. CDR1 and CDR2 from the germline V gene are KGHDR and SFDVKD.

The CDR3 sequence is CASSFAGANTEAFF. The CDR3, as DNA: TGTGCCAGCAGCTTTGCGGGGGCCAACACTGAAGCTTTCTTT. This rearrangement joins TRBV28 to TRBJ1-1, with D perhaps matching TRBD1 (6 bases). Germline V gives CDR1 MDHEN, CDR2 SYDVKM. The CDR3 sequence is 14 residues long. V was trimmed by 6 bases and J by 2 bases, leaving 13 bases between them. The variable domain in full, completed from reference TRBV28 and TRBJ1-1, reads DVKVTQSSRYLVKRTGEKVFLECVQDMDHENMFWYRQDPGLGLRLIYFSYDVKMKEKGDIPEGYSVSREKKERFSLILESASTNQTSMYLCASSFAGANTEAFFGQGTRLTVV.

This clone has more than one count but fewer than ten. The chain recombines TRBV19 with TRBJ1-1; no definite D call. The V end was cut by 4 bases, the J end by 8 bases, with 8 bases between. The CDR3 spans 11 residues. Germline loops: CDR1 LNHDA, CDR2 SQIVND (reference sequence). The CDR3 sequence is CASSRGGEAFF. The CDR3 DNA reads as TGTGCCAGTAGTAGAGGAGGGGAAGCTTTCTTT. Filled out from reference TRBV19 and TRBJ1-1, the complete variable domain reads DGGITQSPKYLFRKEGQNVTLSCEQNLNHDAMYWYRQDPGQGLRLIYYSQIVNDFQKGDIAEGYSVSREKKESFPLTVTSAQKNPTAFYLCASSRGGEAFFGQGTRLTVV.

The chain combines TRBV30 with TRBJ2-3, with 8 bases that match TRBD1. Germline assignment: CDR1 GTSNPN and CDR2 SVGIG (reference sequence). The CDR3 is 14 residues long. V was clipped by 5 bases and J by 2 bases; unmatched bases: 6. The CDR3 sequence is CAWQDRGYTDTQYF. Here the CDR3 DNA reads TGTGCCTGGCAAGACAGGGGATACACAGATACGCAGTATTTT.

This chain joins TRBV7-9 and TRBJ2-1; 10 bases agree with TRBD2. The CDR3 has 15 residues. V shed 5 bases and J 6 bases; nucleotides not matched to a gene: 7. The V gene's germline CDR1 is SEHNR and CDR2 FQNEAQ (reference sequence). The CDR3 is CASSPLAGSINEQFF. CDR3 bases: TGTGCCAGCAGCCCACTAGCGGGAAGTATCAATGAGCAGTTCTTC.

This sequence joins TRBV19 and TRBJ2-1; TRBD2 matches 12 bases. Looked up from germline, CDR1 is LNHDA and CDR2 is SQIVND (reference sequence). With V trimmed by 5 bases and J by 2 bases, 4 bases remained unmatched. The CDR3 is 16 residues long. The CDR3 bases are TGTGCCAGTAGTGTACTAGCGGGGGGCACCTACAATGAGCAGTTCTTC. Amino acid sequence: CASSVLAGGTYNEQFF.

This clone turned up a few times. Different DNA sequences within this sample yield the same CDR3. V is TRBV7-9 and J is TRBJ1-2; no definite D call. The CDR3 has 11 residues. The V end was cut by 3 bases, the J end by 8 bases, with 7 bases between. Germline values: CDR1 SEHNR, CDR2 FQNEAQ (reference sequence). This chain's CDR3 is CASSLQYGYTF. The CDR3 nucleotides are TGTGCCAGCAGCTTGCAGTACGGCTACACCTTC. Complete variable domain (other parts from reference TRBV7-9 and TRBJ1-2): DTGVSQNPRHKITKRGQNVTFRCDPISEHNRLYWYRQTLGQGPEFLTYFQNEAQLEKSRLLSDRFSAERPKGSFSTLEIQRTEQGDSAMYLCASSLQYGYTFGSGTRLTVV.

This sequence joins TRBV3-1 (or the pseudogene TRBV3-2) and TRBJ2-1; 11 positions agree with TRBD2. CDR1 and CDR2 from the germline V gene are LGHDT and YNNKEL (reference sequence). Losses at the gene ends were 5 bases for V and 7 bases for J; bases not matched to a gene: 7. There are 15 residues in the CDR3. The CDR3 DNA reads TGTGCCAGCAGCTCCACTAGCGGGGGCCTTAATGAGCAGTTCTTC. It yields the protein CASSSTSGGLNEQFF.

V gene TRBV6-1 combines with J gene TRBJ1-5; no firm D call. This CDR3 spans 14 amino acids. Germline assignment: CDR1 MNHNS and CDR2 SASEGT. With 0 bases removed from V and 4 bases from J, the gap between germline ends came to 7 bases. The CDR3 DNA is TGTGCCAGCAGTGAAGCGCAGAATAATCAGCCCCAGCATTTT. As protein: CASSEAQNNQPQHF.

The V call is TRBV5-8, the J call TRBJ1-6; TRBD1 aligns across 9 bases. In germline, CDR1 is SGHTS, CDR2 YDEGEE. The trim removed 3 bases at V and 5 bases at J, leaving 6 bases unmatched. This CDR3 is built from 16 residues. The CDR3, as DNA: TGTGCCAGCAGCTCGGACAGGGGACCCGATAATTCACCCCTCCACTTT. Protein: CASSSDRGPDNSPLHF.